Presented here are 17 T cell receptor beta chains from one specimen sequenced in a study of T-cell reconstitution after alpha-beta-depleted transplantation in children. Unique molecular identifiers were used to barcode this TCRbeta library. Each CDR3 protein gets one entry after TCRdb re-called the PCR reads with MiXCR. The sample consists of over 70,000 distinct CDR3 sequences, roughly 8.8% of them appearing once. This specimen was PBMCs from the stem cell graft donor, taken from the stem cell graft. These TCRs come from a human donor who donated a stem cell graft to a child with congenital amegakaryocytic thrombocytopenia.

J is TRBJ1-2 and V is TRBV12-3 or TRBV12-4, with a weak D call TRBD1 (6 bases). Trimming removed 2 bases from V and 4 bases from J, with 14 bases in between. This CDR3 has 15 amino acids. CDR3 sequence (DNA): TGTGCCAGCAGTTTAAAGGAAGGGGGAGTCTATGGCTACACCTTC. Translated: CASSLKEGGVYGYTF.

This clonotype came up many times. The chain combines TRBV12-3 or TRBV12-4 with TRBJ1-2, with D perhaps matching TRBD1 (6 bases). The CDR3 is made up of 13 amino acids. The V end lost 2 bases, the J end lost 3 bases, and 7 bases lay between the germline ends. CDR3 amino acids: CASSLRGDYGYTF. Here the CDR3 DNA reads TGTGCCAGCAGTTTAAGGGGGGACTATGGCTACACCTTC.

The table lists this clonotype with many counts. The genes are TRBV3-1 and TRBJ2-2; D remains unclear. CDR1 LGHDT and CDR2 YNNKEL come from the germline V gene (reference sequence). The CDR3 runs to 14 residues. V dropped 3 bases and J dropped 5 bases, with 10 bases sitting between them. The DNA of the CDR3 is TGTGCCAGCAGCCACCGAGGTGGAACCGGGGAGCTGTTTTTT. Translating gives CASSHRGGTGELFF.

This clonotype was seen repeatedly, ten times or more. This rearrangement joins TRBV7-2 to TRBJ2-3, with 9 bases lining up with TRBD2. Trimming removed 3 bases from V and 1 base from J; junction bases left unmatched: 5. This CDR3 contains 16 residues. CDR1 and CDR2 from the germline V gene are SGHTA and FQGNSA. CDR3 residues: CASSFLAGVGTDTQYF. The CDR3 DNA is TGTGCCAGCAGCTTTTTAGCGGGAGTCGGCACAGATACGCAGTATTTT.

There are many counts of this clonotype. The CDR3, as DNA: TGCAGTGCTAGAGATAGGGGTGCAGGGGGTGTGAATTCACCCCTCCACTTT. Translation: CSARDRGAGGVNSPLHF. The chain is built from TRBV20-1 and TRBJ1-6, with 7 bases that match TRBD1. The CDR3 loop spans 17 amino acids. The germline V gene encodes CDR1 DFQATT and CDR2 SNEGSKA (reference sequence). Germline trimming cut 0 bases from V and 7 bases from J; bases unmatched to any gene: 12.

The table lists this clonotype with many counts. The chain links TRBV6-5 to TRBJ2-3; either TRBD1 or TRBD2 may supply D (5 bases each). Germline V CDR1 and CDR2: MNHEY, SVGAGI. Deletions cut 0 bases from V and 5 bases from J, with 12 bases between. This CDR3 region has 15 residues. The DNA of the CDR3 is TGTGCCAGCAGTTACTCGAGGCTGGGGGAAGATACGCAGTATTTT. This translates into CASSYSRLGEDTQYF.

This clonotype was picked up many times. This chain uses TRBV2 with TRBJ2-7; D possibly corresponds to TRBD1 (5 bases). The CDR3 has 12 residues. Per the germline V gene, CDR1 is SNHLY and CDR2 is FYNNEI. V shed 2 bases and J shed 4 bases, with 6 bases lying between them. For the CDR3, the DNA is TGTGCCAGCAGTGAAAAGGGGTACGAGCAGTACTTC. Amino acid sequence: CASSEKGYEQYF.

Many counts were recorded for this clonotype. This chain connects TRBV7-2 to TRBJ2-3; D is ambiguous. Per germline, CDR1 SGHTA and CDR2 FQGNSA. V was trimmed by 6 bases and J by 5 bases, leaving 9 bases between them. The CDR3 is made up of 12 amino acids. The CDR3, as DNA: TGTGCCAGCAGTAAGCGAGGAGATACGCAGTATTTT. Protein: CASSKRGDTQYF. The full variable domain, rest sourced from reference TRBV7-2 and TRBJ2-3, is GAGVSQSPSNKVTEKGKDVELRCDPISGHTALYWYRQSLGQGLEFLIYFQGNSAPDKSGLPSDRFSAERTGGSVSTLTIQRTQQEDSAVYLCASSKRGDTQYFGPGTRLTVL.

This clonotype was counted many times. V usage is TRBV20-1 and J usage is TRBJ2-1; tentatively, D is TRBD1 (6 bases). Between the trimmed V and J ends, which lost 4 bases and 7 bases, there was a span of 14 bases. The germline gives CDR1 DFQATT, CDR2 SNEGSKA (reference sequence). CDR3 size: 13 residues. The CDR3 reads CSATYRVVNEQFF. CDR3 bases: TGCAGTGCTACCTACAGGGTTGTGAATGAGCAGTTCTTC.

Ten or more counts support this clonotype. The chain uses TRBV29-1 and TRBJ2-1; D tentatively fits TRBD1 or TRBD2 (5 bases each). V lost 6 bases to trimming and J lost 3 bases, with 12 bases between them. The germline gives CDR1 SQVTM, CDR2 ANQGSEA. This CDR3 is 13 amino acids long. Written as DNA, the CDR3 is TGCAGCGTCGCTGAGGGGTTCTACAATGAGCAGTTCTTC. It codes for CSVAEGFYNEQFF.

The J gene is TRBJ1-5, the V gene TRBV6-2 or TRBV6-3, with a possible D match to TRBD1 (5 bases). Trimming stripped 7 bases from V and 6 bases from J, with 19 bases between. This CDR3 comprises 15 residues. Per germline, CDR1 MNHEY and CDR2 SVGEGT. For the CDR3, the DNA is TGTGCCAGCACCCTGGGACTTCAGACCGTTCAGCCCCAGCATTTT. Encoded protein: CASTLGLQTVQPQHF.

This clonotype has only a few counts. This chain links TRBV18 with TRBJ2-6; perhaps D is TRBD1 or TRBD2 (5 bases each). This CDR3 is built from 16 residues. Trimming shortened V by 3 bases and J by 2 bases, and 11 bases separated the two germline ends. Germline CDR1 reads KGHSH; CDR2 reads LQKENI. The CDR3 bases are TGTGCCAGCTCACCCACCTTGGGGGCTGGGGCCAACGTCCTGACTTTC. Protein product: CASSPTLGAGANVLTF.

This clonotype appeared many times. This sequence joins TRBV2 and TRBJ2-5; D could derive from TRBD1 or TRBD2 (5 bases each). Germline V gene lookup returns CDR1 SNHLY and CDR2 FYNNEI. V was cut by 7 bases and J by 5 bases, with 20 bases left in between. The CDR3 consists of 15 residues. CDR3: CASTGRAGTMETQYF. The CDR3 DNA reads TGTGCCAGCACCGGCCGGGCTGGGACCATGGAGACCCAGTACTTC.

V and J are TRBV20-1 and TRBJ1-6; 9 positions match TRBD1. The V gene end was trimmed by 3 bases and the J gene end by 6 bases; junction bases not matched to a gene: 3. Germline values: CDR1 DFQATT, CDR2 SNEGSKA (reference sequence). The CDR3 extends over 14 amino acids. The CDR3 loop is CSASPGQGNSPLHF. The CDR3 DNA follows: TGCAGTGCTAGCCCGGGACAGGGTAATTCACCCCTCCACTTT.

This clonotype was seen at least ten times. The chain recombines TRBV28 with TRBJ2-6, with unresolved D. The germline CDR1 and CDR2 sequences are MDHEN and SYDVKM. V shed 6 bases and J shed 0 bases, with 6 bases lying between them. CDR3 length: 14 amino acids. This chain's CDR3 is CASSLYSGANVLTF. The CDR3 DNA reads TGTGCCAGCAGCCTATACTCTGGGGCCAACGTCCTGACTTTC. Complete variable domain (other parts from reference TRBV28 and TRBJ2-6): DVKVTQSSRYLVKRTGEKVFLECVQDMDHENMFWYRQDPGLGLRLIYFSYDVKMKEKGDIPEGYSVSREKKERFSLILESASTNQTSMYLCASSLYSGANVLTFGAGSRLTVL.

This clonotype has a count of ten or more. V and J are TRBV29-1 and TRBJ2-3; no definite D call. The CDR3 sequence is 14 residues long. The germline V gene has CDR1 SQVTM and CDR2 ANQGSEA. V gave up 4 bases and J gave up 0 bases, with 11 bases separating them. The CDR3 DNA sequence: TGCAGCGTTGGACACTCCGTTAGCACAGATACGCAGTATTTT. This gives the protein CSVGHSVSTDTQYF.

In this sample, this clonotype turned up many times. This chain connects TRBV10-3 to TRBJ1-2; D unclear. Germline assignment: CDR1 ENHRY and CDR2 SYGVKD. Trimming cost V 0 bases and J 5 bases, with 4 bases left between them. This CDR3 comprises 12 residues. The CDR3 reads CAISESFYGYTF. CDR3 DNA: TGTGCCATCAGTGAGTCGTTTTATGGCTACACCTTC.